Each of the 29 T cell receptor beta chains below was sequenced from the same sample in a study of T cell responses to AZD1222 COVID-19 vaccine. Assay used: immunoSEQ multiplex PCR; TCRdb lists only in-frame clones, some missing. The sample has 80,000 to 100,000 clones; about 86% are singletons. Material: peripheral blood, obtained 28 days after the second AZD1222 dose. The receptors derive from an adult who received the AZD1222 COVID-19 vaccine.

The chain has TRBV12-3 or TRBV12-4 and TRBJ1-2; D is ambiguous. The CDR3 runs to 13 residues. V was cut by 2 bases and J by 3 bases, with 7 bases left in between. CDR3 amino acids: CASSLRTDYGYTF. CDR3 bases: TGTGCCAGCAGTTTACGGACGGACTATGGCTACACCTTC.

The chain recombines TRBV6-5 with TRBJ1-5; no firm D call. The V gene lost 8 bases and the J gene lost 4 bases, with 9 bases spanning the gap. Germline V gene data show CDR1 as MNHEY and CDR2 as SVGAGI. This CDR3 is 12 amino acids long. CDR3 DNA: TGTGCCAGCCCAAAGGCGAATCAGCCCCAGCATTTT. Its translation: CASPKANQPQHF.

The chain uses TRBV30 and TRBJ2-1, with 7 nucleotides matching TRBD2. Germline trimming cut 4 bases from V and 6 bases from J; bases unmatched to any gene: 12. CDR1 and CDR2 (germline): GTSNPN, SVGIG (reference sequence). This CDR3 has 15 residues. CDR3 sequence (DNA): TGTGCCTGGACTTCCAGCGGGATCTTCTTCAATGAGCAGTTCTTC. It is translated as CAWTSSGIFFNEQFF.

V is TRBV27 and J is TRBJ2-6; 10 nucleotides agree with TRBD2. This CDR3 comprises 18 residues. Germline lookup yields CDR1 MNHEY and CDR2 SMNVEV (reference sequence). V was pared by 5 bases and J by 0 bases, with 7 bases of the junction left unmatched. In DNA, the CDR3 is TGTGCCAGCAGTCCAGGACTAGCGGCGAGCTCTGGGGCCAACGTCCTGACTTTC. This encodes CASSPGLAASSGANVLTF.

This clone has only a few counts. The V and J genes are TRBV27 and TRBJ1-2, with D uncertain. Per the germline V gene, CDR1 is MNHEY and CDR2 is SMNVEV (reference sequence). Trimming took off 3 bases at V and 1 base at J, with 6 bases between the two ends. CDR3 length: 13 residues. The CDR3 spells CASSFAHNYGYTF. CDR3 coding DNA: TGTGCCAGCAGTTTTGCCCATAACTATGGCTACACCTTC.

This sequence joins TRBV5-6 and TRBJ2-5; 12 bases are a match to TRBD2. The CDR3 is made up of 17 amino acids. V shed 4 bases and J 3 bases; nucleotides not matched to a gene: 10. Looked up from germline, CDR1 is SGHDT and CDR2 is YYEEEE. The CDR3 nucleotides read TGTGCCAGCAGCAAAAAGACTAGCGGGAGTGTGGAAGAGACCCAGTACTTC. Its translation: CASSKKTSGSVEETQYF.

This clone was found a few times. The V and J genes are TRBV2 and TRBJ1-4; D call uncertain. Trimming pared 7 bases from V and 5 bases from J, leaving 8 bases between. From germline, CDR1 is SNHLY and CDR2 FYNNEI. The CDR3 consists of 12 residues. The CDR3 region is CASTTANEKLFF. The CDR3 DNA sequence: TGTGCCAGCACGACGGCGAATGAAAAACTGTTTTTT.

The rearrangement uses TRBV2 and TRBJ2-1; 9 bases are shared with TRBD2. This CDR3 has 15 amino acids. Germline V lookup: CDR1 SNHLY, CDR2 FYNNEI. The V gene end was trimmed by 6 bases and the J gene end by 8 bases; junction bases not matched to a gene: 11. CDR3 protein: CASRLAGAIGDEQFF. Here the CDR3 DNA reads TGTGCCAGCAGGTTAGCGGGAGCCATAGGGGATGAGCAGTTCTTC.

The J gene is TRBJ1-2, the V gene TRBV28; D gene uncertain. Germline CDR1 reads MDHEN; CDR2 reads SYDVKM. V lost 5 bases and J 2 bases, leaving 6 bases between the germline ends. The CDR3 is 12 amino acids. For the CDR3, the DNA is TGTGCCAGCAGTCGCAACAACTATGGCTACACCTTC. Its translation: CASSRNNYGYTF.

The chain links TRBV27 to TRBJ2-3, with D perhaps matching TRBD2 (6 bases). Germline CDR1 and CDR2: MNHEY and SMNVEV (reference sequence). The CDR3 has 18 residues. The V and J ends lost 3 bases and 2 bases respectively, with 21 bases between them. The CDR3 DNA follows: TGTGCCAGCAGTTTTTCTGCGGGGAGACAGCGAAACACAGATACGCAGTATTTT. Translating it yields CASSFSAGRQRNTDTQYF.

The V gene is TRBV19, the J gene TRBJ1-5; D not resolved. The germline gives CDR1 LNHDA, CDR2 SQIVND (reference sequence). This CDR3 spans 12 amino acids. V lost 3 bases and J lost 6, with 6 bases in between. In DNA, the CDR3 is TGTGCCAGTAGTATTCAGGCTCAGCCCCAGCATTTT. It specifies CASSIQAQPQHF.

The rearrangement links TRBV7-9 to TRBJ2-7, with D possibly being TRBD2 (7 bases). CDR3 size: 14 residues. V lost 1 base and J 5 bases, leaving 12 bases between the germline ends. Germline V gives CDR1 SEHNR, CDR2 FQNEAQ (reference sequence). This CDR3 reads CASSLGAGANEQYF. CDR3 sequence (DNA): TGTGCCAGCAGCTTAGGGGCGGGGGCCAACGAGCAGTACTTC.

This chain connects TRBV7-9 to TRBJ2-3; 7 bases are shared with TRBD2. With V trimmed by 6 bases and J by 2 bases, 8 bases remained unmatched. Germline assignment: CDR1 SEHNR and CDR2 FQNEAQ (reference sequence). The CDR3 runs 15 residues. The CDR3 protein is CASRTGEGLTDTQYF. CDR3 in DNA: TGTGCCAGCAGAACGGGGGAGGGACTCACAGATACGCAGTATTTT.

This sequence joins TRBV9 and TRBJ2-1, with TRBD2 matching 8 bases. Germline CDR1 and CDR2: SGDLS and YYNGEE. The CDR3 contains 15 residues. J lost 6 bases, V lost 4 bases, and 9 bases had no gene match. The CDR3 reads CASSFGLALPNEQFF. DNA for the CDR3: TGTGCCAGCAGCTTTGGACTAGCTCTTCCCAATGAGCAGTTCTTC.

Here the CDR3 reads CASSLNWAGELFF. The DNA for the CDR3 is TGTGCCAGCAGTTTAAACTGGGCCGGGGAGCTGTTTTTT. V and J are TRBV27 and TRBJ2-2; D remains ambiguous. The V end was cut by 2 bases, the J end by 6 bases, with 7 bases between. The length of the CDR3 is 13 residues. CDR1 is MNHEY, CDR2 SMNVEV, per germline (reference sequence).

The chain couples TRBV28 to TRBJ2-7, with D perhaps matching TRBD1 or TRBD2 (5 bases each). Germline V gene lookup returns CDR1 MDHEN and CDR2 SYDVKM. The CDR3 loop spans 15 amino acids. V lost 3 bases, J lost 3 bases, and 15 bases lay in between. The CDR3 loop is CASSFGSRGRYEQYF. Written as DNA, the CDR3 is TGTGCCAGCAGTTTCGGTTCGAGGGGCCGCTACGAGCAGTACTTC.

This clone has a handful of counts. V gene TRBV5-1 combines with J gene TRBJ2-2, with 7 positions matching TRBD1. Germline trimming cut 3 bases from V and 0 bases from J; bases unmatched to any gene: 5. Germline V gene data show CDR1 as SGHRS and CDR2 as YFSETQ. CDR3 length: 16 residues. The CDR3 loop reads CASSYSGGTNTGELFF. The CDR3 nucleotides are TGCGCCAGCAGCTACTCAGGGGGTACGAACACCGGGGAGCTGTTTTTT.

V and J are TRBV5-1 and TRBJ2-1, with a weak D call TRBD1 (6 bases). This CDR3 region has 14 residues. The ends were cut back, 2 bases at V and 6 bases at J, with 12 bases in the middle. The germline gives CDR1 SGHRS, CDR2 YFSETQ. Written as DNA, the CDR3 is TGCGCCAGCAGCTTACAGGGTTTCGGCAATGAGCAGTTCTTC. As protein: CASSLQGFGNEQFF.

The CDR3 protein is CASSFRAGDTQYF. CDR3 DNA sequence: TGTGCCAGCAGTTTTAGAGCGGGGGATACGCAGTATTTT. The J gene is TRBJ2-3, the V gene TRBV28, with 7 bases fitting TRBD2. Germline V gene data show CDR1 as MDHEN and CDR2 as SYDVKM. The trim removed 3 bases at V and 6 bases at J, leaving 3 bases unmatched. The CDR3 contains 13 residues.

CDR3 nucleotide sequence: TGTGCCAGCAGAGGGGGCCATTCACCCCTCCACTTT. Translating it yields CASRGGHSPLHF. The chain couples TRBV6-5 to TRBJ1-6, with 7 bases that match TRBD1. The CDR3 is 12 amino acids. Germline loops: CDR1 MNHEY, CDR2 SVGAGI. V dropped 6 bases and J dropped 8; count of bases not matched to a gene: 1.

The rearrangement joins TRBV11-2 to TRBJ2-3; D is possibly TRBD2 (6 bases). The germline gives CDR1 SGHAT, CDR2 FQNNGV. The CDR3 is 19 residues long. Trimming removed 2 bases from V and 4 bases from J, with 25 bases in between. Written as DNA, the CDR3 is TGTGCCAGCAGCTTATCGTTTGCGATAGGGGTCGGGGGTTCAGATACGCAGTATTTT. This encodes CASSLSFAIGVGGSDTQYF.

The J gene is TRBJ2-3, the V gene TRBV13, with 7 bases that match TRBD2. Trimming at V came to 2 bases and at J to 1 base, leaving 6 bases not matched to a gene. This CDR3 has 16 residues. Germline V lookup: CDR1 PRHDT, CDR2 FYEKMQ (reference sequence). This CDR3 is CASSLSSGLGTDTQYF. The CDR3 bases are TGTGCCAGCAGCTTAAGTAGCGGGCTAGGCACAGATACGCAGTATTTT.

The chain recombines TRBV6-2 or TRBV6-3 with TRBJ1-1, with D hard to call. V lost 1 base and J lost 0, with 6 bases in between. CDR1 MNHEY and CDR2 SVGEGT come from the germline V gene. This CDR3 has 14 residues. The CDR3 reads CASSYLRLNTEAFF. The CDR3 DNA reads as TGTGCCAGCAGTTACTTGCGGTTGAACACTGAAGCTTTCTTT.

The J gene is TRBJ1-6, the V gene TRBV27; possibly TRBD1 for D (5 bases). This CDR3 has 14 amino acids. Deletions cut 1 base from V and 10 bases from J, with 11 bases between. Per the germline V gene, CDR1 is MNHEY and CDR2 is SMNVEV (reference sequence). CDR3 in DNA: TGTGCCAGCAGTTTATTTGTGTCAGGGTCACCCCTCCACTTT. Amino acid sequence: CASSLFVSGSPLHF.

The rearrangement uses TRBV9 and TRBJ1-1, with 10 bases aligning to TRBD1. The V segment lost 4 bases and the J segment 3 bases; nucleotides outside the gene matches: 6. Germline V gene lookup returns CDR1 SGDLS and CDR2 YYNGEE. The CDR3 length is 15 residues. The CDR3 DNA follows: TGTGCCAGCAGCCCTCGGACAGGGGGGGACACTGAAGCTTTCTTT. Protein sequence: CASSPRTGGDTEAFF.

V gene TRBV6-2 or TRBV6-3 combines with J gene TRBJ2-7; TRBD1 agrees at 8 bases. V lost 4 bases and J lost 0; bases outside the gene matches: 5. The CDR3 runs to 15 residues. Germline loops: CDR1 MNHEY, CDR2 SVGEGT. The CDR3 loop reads CASSWGQVSSYEQYF. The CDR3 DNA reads TGTGCCAGCAGTTGGGGACAGGTGAGCTCCTACGAGCAGTACTTC.

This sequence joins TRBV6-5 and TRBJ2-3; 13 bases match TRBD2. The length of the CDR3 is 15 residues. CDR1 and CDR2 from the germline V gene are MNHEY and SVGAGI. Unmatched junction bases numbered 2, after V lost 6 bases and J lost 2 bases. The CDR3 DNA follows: TGTGCCAGCAGGGGACTAGCGGGGACCACAGATACGCAGTATTTT. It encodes CASRGLAGTTDTQYF.

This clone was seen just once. The CDR3: CASRMNMGADTQYF. The DNA for the CDR3 is TGTGCCAGCAGGATGAACATGGGAGCAGATACGCAGTATTTT. The chain carries TRBV7-2 and TRBJ2-3, with a weak D call TRBD2 (5 bases). Germline assignment: CDR1 SGHTA and CDR2 FQGNSA. V was clipped by 6 bases and J by 4 bases, with 14 bases between them. The CDR3 runs to 14 residues.

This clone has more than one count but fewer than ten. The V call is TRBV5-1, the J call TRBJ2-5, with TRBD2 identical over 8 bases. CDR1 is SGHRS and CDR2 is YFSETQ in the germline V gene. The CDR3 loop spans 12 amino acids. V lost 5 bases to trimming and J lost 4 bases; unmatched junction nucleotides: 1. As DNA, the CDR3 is TGCGCCAGCAGAAGCGGGGGAGAGACCCAGTACTTC. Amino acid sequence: CASRSGGETQYF.